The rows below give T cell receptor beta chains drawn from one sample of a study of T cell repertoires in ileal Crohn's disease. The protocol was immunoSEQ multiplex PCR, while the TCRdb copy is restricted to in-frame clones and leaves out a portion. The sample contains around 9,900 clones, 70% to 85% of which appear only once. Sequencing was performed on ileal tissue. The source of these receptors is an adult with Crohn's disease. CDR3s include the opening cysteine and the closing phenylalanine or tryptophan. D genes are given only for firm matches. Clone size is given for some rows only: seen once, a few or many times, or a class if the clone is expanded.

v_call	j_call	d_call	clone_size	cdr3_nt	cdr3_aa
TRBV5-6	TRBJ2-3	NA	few	TGTGCCAGCAGCACCCGGTCTACCACAGATACGCAGTATTTT	CASSTRSTTDTQYF
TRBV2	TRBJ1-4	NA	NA	TGTGCCAGCAGTGTTTTCGACAGCGAAAATGAAAAACTGTTTTTT	CASSVFDSENEKLFF
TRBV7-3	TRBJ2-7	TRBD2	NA	TGTGCCAGCAGAAACGCCCCCACTAGCGTACCTCCCGGCGAGCAGTACTTC	CASRNAPTSVPPGEQYF
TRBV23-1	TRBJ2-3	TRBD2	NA	TGCGCCAGCTCAATTAGCGGGGGCACAGATACGCAGTATTTT	CASSISGGTDTQYF
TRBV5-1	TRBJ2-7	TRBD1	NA	TGCGCCAGCAGCACTTTGACAGGGGGTTCCACAGAGCAGTACTTC	CASSTLTGGSTEQYF
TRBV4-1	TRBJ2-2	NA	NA	TGCGCCAGCAGCCTCCTCGACACCGGGGAGCTGTTTTTT	CASSLLDTGELFF
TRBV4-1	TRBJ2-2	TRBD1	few	TGCGCCAGCAGCCAATCCCGGGACAGGGAAACCGGGGAGCTGTTTTTT	CASSQSRDRETGELFF
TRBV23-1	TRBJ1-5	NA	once	TGCGCCAGCAGTCAATCGAAACCGGGGAATTTT	CASSQSKPGNF
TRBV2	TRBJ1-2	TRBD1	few	TGTGCCAGCAGTGAGACAGGGGGGCGAGGCTACACCTTC	CASSETGGRGYTF
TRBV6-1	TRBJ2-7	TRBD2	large	TGTGCCAGCAGTGCCTCACTAGCGGGAGGACGCGACGAGCAGTACTTC	CASSASLAGGRDEQYF
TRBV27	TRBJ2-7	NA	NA	TGTGCCAGCATGCCCCCCTACGAGCAGTACTTC	CASMPPYEQYF
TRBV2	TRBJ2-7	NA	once	TGTGCCAGCAGTGACCGGCTAGTAGGCGAGCAGTACTTC	CASSDRLVGEQYF
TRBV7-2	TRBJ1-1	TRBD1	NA	TGTGCCAGCAGCACAGGGGCTCTAGGATACACTGAAGCTTTCTTT	CASSTGALGYTEAFF
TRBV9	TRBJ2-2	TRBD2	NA	TGTGCCAGCAGCAAGACTAGCGGGGGGGTTGGCACCGGGGAGCTGTTTTTT	CASSKTSGGVGTGELFF
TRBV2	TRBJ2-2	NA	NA	TGTGCCAGCAGGGAGGTGCGGACCGGGGAGCTGTTTTTT	CASREVRTGELFF
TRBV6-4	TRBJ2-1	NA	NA	TGTGCCAGCAGTCAGGGGGAGGCCAATGAGCAGTTCTTC	CASSQGEANEQFF
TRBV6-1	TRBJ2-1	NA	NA	TGTGCCAGCAGTGAAAAGGGGGGGGGACTCAAGCAGTTCTTC	CASSEKGGGLKQFF
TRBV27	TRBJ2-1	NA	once	TGTGCCAGCAGTACAGGGTGGAACTCGAATGAGCAGTTCTTC	CASSTGWNSNEQFF
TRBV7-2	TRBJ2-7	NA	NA	TGTGCCAGCAGCTACTTGACGGGAGTATGGTCCTACGAGCAGTACTTC	CASSYLTGVWSYEQYF
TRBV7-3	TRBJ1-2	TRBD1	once	TGTGCCAGCAGCTTAAGGGCAGGGGGCGACTATGGCTACACCTTC	CASSLRAGGDYGYTF
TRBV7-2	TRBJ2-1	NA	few	TGTGCCAGCAGCTTCCGGGTCGACAATGAGCAGTTCTTC	CASSFRVDNEQFF
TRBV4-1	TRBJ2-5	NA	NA	TGCGCCAGCAGCCAAGATCCGGGGGTCCGGGAGACCCAGTACTTC	CASSQDPGVRETQYF
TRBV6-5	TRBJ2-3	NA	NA	TGTGCCAGCAGCCTTGGCCCAAACACAGATACGCAGTATTTT	CASSLGPNTDTQYF
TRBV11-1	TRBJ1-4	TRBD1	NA	TGTGCCAGCAGCTTCGGAGGCCAGGGGGCGGAAAAACTGTTTTTT	CASSFGGQGAEKLFF
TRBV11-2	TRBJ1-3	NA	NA	TGTGCCAGCAGCTTAGCCAGGGATTTGAGAGACACCATATATTTT	CASSLARDLRDTIYF
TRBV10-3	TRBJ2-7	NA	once	TGTGCCATCAGTGCGGGGATCGAGCAGTACTTC	CAISAGIEQYF
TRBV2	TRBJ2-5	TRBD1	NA	TGTGCCAGCAGGCTAACAGGGGAGAAGACCCAGTACTTC	CASRLTGEKTQYF